The TCR beta chain described here comes from a study of blood T cell repertoires in COVID-19. The wider study: Both acute and convalescent COVID-19 samples were obtained from the United States, Italy and Spain. The analysed material was cDNA or gDNA that came from T cells, B-cell-depleted T cells, or PBMCs.

The V end was cut by 5 bases, the J end by 0 bases, with 14 bases between. The CDR3 covers 17 residues. The V gene's germline CDR1 is SGHVS and CDR2 FNYEAQ. In the original processing: Amplification of reference gene primers provided the estimated nucleated cell counts. The table came from immunoSEQ multiplex PCR; TCRdb's copy has only in-frame clones and leaves some out. That table is the source of V, J and clone size, and D and trimming were worked out from the DNA. The sample includes approximately 63,000 clones, roughly nine tenths of them seen just once. The chain has TRBV7-6 and TRBJ1-6; possible D gene TRBD1, 6 bases. This clonotype was obtained from a human donor in a cohort sampled during active COVID-19. The specimen sequenced was peripheral blood. In DNA form, the CDR3 reads TGTGCCAGCAGCGCTCCGGGACAATCCTCCTATAATTCACCCCTCCACTTT. Translated, it gives CASSAPGQSSYNSPLHF.